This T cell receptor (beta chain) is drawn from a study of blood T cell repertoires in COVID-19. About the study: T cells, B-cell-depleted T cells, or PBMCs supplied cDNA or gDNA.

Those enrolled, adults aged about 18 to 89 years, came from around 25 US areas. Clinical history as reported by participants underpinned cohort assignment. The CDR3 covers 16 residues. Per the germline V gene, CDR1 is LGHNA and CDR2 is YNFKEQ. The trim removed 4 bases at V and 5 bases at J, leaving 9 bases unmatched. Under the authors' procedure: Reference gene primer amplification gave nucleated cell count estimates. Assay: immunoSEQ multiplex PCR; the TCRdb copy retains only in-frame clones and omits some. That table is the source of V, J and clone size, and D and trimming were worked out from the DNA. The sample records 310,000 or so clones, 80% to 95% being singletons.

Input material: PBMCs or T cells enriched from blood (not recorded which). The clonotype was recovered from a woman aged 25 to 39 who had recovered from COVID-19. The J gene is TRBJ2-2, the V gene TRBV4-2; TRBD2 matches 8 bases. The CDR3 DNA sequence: TGTGCCAGCAGCCCCCTAAGCGGGAGAGGGACCGGGGAGCTGTTTTTT. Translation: CASSPLSGRGTGELFF.